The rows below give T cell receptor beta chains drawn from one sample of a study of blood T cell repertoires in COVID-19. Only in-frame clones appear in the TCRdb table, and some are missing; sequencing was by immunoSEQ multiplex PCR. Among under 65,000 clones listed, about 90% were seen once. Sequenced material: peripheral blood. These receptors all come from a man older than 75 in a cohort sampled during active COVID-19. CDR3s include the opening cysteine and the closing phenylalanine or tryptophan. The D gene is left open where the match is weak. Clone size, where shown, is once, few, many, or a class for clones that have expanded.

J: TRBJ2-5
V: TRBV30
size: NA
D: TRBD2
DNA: TGTGCCTGGAGTCGGGGGGGCGTTGAGACCCAGTACTTC
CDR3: CAWSRGGVETQYF

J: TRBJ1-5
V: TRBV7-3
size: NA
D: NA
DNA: TGTGCCAGCAGCTTATCAATTGATCAGCCCCAGCATTTT
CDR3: CASSLSIDQPQHF

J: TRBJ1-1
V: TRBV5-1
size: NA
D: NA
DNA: TGCGCCAGCAGCGTCCAAGGGGGTAACACTGAAGCTTTCTTT
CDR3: CASSVQGGNTEAFF

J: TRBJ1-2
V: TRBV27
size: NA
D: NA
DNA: TGTGCCAGCAGACGGACAGCGTCTAACTATGGCTACACCTTC
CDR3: CASRRTASNYGYTF

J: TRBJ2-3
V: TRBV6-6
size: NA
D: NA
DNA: TGTGCCAGCAGTTACCGTTTATCGGGCACAGATACGCAGTATTTT
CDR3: CASSYRLSGTDTQYF

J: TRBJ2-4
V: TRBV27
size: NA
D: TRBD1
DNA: TGTGCCAGCAGTAACAGACAGGGTGACATTCAGTACTTC
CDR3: CASSNRQGDIQYF

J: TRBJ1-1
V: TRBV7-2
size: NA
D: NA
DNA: TGTGCCAGCAGCTTAGGTGGTCGAGAGCTGATTGAAGCTTTCTTT
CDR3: CASSLGGRELIEAFF

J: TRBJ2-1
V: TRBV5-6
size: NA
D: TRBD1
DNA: TGTGCCAGCAGCTTGTCTTCCGGGACAGGGACCAATGAGCAGTTCTTC
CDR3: CASSLSSGTGTNEQFF

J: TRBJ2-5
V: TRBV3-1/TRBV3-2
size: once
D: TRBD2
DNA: TGTGTCAGCAGCCAGGGACTAGCGGGAGTAACCCAGTACTTC
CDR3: CVSSQGLAGVTQYF

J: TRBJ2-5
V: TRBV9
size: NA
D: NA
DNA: TGTGCCAGCAGCGTAGGTACAGGGACTACCCAAGAGACCCAGTACTTC
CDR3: CASSVGTGTTQETQYF

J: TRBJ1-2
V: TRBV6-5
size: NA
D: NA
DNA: TGTGCCAGCAGTTTTGGCCAGGGGGGCTACACCTTC
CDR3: CASSFGQGGYTF

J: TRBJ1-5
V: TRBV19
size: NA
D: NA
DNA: TGTGCCAGTAGGGGACAAGACCAGCCCCAGCATTTT
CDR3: CASRGQDQPQHF

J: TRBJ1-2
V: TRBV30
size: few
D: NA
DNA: TGTGCCTGGAGTGTTGAGAGGAGCTATGGCTACACCTTC
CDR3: CAWSVERSYGYTF

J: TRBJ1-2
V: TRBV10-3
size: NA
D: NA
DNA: TGTGCCATCAGTGCTTCAGCGAACTATGGCTACACCTTC
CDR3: CAISASANYGYTF

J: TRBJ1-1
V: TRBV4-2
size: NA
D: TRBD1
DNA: TGTGCCAGCAGCCCGGGACAGGGGGCGCTTAAGGAAGCTTTCTTT
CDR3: CASSPGQGALKEAFF

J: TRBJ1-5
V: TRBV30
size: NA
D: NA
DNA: TGTGCCTGGAGTGACGGTTATCGCAATCAGCCCCAGCATTTT
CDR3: CAWSDGYRNQPQHF

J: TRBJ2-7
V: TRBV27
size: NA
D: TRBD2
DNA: TGTGCCAGCAGTCTGACTAGCGGGGAGGGACCCTACGAGCAGTACTTC
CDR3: CASSLTSGEGPYEQYF

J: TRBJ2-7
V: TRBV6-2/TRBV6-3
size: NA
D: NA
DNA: TGTGCCAGCAGTCCCCTCGGCGAGCAGTACTTC
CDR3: CASSPLGEQYF

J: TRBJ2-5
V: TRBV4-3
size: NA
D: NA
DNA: TGCGCCAGCAGCCAAGGTACTTCGAGGAACCAAGAGACCCAGTACTTC
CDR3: CASSQGTSRNQETQYF

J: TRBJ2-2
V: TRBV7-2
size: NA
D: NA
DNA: TGTGCCAGCAACGGCGGAGGAGGTAACACCGGGGAGCTGTTTTTT
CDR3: CASNGGGGNTGELFF

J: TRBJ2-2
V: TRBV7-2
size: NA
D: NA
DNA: TGTGCCAGCAGCTTAGCAGCAGGGGCGTACACCGGGGAGCTGTTTTTT
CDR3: CASSLAAGAYTGELFF

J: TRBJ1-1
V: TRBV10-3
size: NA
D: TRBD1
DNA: TGTGCCATCAGTGTCAAGGGACAGGGGGAAACTGAAGCTTTCTTT
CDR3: CAISVKGQGETEAFF

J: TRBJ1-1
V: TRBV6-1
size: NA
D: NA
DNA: TGTGCCAGCAGTGAAGGGACATTTAACACTGAAGCTTTCTTT
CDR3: CASSEGTFNTEAFF

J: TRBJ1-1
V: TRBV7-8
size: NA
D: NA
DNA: TGTGCCAGCAGCTTAGCCTCCACTGAAGCTTTCTTT
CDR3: CASSLASTEAFF

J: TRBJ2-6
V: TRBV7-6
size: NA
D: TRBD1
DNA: TGTGCCAGCAGTCCCGGGACAGGGGGGACTGGGGCCAACGTCCTGACTTTC
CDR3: CASSPGTGGTGANVLTF

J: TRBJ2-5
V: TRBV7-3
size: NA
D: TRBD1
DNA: TGTGCCAGCAGCCCCGACAGGGGGACCCAAGAGACCCAGTACTTC
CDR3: CASSPDRGTQETQYF

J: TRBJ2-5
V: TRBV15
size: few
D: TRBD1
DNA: TGTGCCACCAGCAGAGCACCAGGGGGAGAGACCCAGTACTTC
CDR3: CATSRAPGGETQYF

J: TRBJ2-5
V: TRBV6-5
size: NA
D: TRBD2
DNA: TGTGCCAGCAGAACTAGCGGGGGGGCGGTGGAGACCCAGTACTTC
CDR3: CASRTSGGAVETQYF

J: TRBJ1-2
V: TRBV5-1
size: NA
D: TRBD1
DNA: TGCGCCAGCAGCTTGGGACAGGGAAGAGGCTACACCTTC
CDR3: CASSLGQGRGYTF

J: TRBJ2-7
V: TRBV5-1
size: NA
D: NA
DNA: TGCGCCAGCAGCTATGACTCGTCGGGGTTCTACGAGCAGTACTTC
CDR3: CASSYDSSGFYEQYF

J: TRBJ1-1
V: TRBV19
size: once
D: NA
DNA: TGTGCCAGTAGTACGGTCGATTCCGTAGCTTTCTTT
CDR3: CASSTVDSVAFF

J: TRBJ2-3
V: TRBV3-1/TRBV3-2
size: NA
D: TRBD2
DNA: TGTGCCAGCAGCCAAGATTTGGCTAGCGGGAATAGTAAAGATACGCAGTATTTT
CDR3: CASSQDLASGNSKDTQYF

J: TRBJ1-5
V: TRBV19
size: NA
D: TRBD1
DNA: TGTGCCAGTAGAAAGGACAGGGCCAGCAATCAGCCCCAGCATTTT
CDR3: CASRKDRASNQPQHF

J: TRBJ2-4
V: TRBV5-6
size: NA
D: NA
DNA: TGTGCCAGCAGCGCGGAGTCGGGAAACATTCAGTACTTC
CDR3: CASSAESGNIQYF

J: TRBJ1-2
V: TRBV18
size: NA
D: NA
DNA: TGTGCCAGCTCCCCCCCGGGTCGGTATGGCTACACCTTC
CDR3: CASSPPGRYGYTF

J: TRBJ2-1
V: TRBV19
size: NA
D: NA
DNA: TGTGCCAGTAGCCCGGGAATCTACAATGAGCAGTTCTTC
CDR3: CASSPGIYNEQFF

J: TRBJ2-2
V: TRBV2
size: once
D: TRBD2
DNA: TGTGCCAGCAGGCAGCTTGCCACTAGCGCGGAGCTGTTTTTT
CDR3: CASRQLATSAELFF

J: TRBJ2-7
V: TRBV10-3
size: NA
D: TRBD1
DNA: TGTGCCATCAGTCGGACAGGGGGCACAGACGAGCAGTACTTC
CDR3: CAISRTGGTDEQYF

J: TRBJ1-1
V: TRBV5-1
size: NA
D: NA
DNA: TGCGCCAGCAGTCTGGTAAGGGGTACCCTGAGCACTGAAGCTTTCTTT
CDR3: CASSLVRGTLSTEAFF

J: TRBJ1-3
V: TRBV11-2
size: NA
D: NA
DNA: TGTGCCAGCAGCGCCACAGGGAATGGAAACACCATATATTTT
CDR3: CASSATGNGNTIYF

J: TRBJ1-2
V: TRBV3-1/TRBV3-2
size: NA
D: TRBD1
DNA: TGTGCCAGCAGCCGGAACCCGGGACAGGGGGAAGGCTACACCTTC
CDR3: CASSRNPGQGEGYTF

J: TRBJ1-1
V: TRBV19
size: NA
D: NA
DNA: TGTGCCAGTAGGGGGGGGACGGCGGACACTGAAGCTTTCTTT
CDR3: CASRGGTADTEAFF

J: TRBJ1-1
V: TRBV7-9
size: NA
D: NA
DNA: TGTGCCAGCAGCTTAGACAGGGAGCAGGGTGAAGCTTTCTTT
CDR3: CASSLDREQGEAFF

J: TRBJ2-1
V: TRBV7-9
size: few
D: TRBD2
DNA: TGTGCCAGCAGCTTAGGGAGGACTAGCTCCTACAATGAGCAGTTCTTC
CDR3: CASSLGRTSSYNEQFF

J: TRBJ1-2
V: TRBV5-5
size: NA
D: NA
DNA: TGTGCCAGCAGCTTGGAGGGCCAGGGGCATGGCTACACCTTC
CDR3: CASSLEGQGHGYTF

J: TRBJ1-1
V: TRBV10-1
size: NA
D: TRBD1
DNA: TGCGCCAGCAGTGCGACAGGGGTGAACACTGAAGCTTTCTTT
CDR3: CASSATGVNTEAFF

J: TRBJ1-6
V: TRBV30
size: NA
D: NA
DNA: TGTGCCTGGAGTGTGGTGGGGCTGAGCTCACCCCTCCACTTT
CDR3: CAWSVVGLSSPLHF

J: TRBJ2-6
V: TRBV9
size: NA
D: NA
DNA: TGTGCCAGCAGCGTAGCTTCTACCCCCGGGGCCAACGTCCTGACTTTC
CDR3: CASSVASTPGANVLTF

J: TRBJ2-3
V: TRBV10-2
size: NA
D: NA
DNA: TGCGCCAGCAGTGACAGGGTGCCGCAGTATTTT
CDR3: CASSDRVPQYF

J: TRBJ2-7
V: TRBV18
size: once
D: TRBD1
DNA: TGTGCCAGCTCAGCGGGACAGGCAAACTACGAGCAGTACTTC
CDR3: CASSAGQANYEQYF

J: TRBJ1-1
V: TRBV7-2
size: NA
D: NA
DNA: TGTGCCAGCAGCCCAAGACAGGAGAACACTGAAGCTTTCTTT
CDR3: CASSPRQENTEAFF

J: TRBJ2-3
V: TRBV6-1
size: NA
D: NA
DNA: TGTGCCAGCAGTGAAGGACTCACAGATACGCAGTATTTT
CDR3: CASSEGLTDTQYF

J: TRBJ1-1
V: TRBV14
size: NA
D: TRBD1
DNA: TGTGCCAGCAGCCAAGATAGTAAACGGGACAGCGTGAACACTGAAGCTTTCTTT
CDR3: CASSQDSKRDSVNTEAFF

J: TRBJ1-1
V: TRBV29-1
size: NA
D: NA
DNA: TGCAGCGCCGAACAGGGAATGAACACTGAAGCTTTCTTT
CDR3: CSAEQGMNTEAFF

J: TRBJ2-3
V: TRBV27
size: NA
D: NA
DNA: TGTGCCAGCAAGATCTTAACAGGCACAGATACGCAGTATTTT
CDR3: CASKILTGTDTQYF